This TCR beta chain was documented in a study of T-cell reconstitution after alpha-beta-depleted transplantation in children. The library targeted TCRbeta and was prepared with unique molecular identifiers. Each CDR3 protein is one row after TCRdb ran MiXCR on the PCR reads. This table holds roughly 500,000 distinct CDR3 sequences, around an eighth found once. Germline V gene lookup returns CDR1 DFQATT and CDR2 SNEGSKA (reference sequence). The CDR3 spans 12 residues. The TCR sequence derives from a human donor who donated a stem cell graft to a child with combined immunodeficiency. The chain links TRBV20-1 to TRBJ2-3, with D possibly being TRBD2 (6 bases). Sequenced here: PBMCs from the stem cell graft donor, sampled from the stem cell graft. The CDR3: CSLASDADTQYF. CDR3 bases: TGCAGCCTAGCTAGCGACGCAGATACGCAGTATTTT.